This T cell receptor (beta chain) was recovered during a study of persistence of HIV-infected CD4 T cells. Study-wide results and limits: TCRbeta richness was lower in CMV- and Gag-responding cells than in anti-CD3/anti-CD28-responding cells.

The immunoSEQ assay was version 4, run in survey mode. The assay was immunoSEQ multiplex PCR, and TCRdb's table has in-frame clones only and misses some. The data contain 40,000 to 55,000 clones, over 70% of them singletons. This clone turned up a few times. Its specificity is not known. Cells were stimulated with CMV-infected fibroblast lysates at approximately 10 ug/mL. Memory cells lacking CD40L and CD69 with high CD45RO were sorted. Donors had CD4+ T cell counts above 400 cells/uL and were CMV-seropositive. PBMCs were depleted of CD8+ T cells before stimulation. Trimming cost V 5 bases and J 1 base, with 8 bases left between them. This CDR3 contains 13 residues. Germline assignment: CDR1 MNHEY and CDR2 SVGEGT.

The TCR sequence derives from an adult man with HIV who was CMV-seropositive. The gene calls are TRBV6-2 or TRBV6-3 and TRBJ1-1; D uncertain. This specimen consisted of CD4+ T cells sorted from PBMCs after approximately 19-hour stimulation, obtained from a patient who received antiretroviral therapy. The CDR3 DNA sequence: TGTGCCAGCAGTCAGGAGAGGAACACTGAAGCTTTCTTT. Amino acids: CASSQERNTEAFF.